This is a list of T cell receptor beta chains from one sample in a study of shared clonotypes between healthy human individuals. TCRdb's table, derived via immunoSEQ multiplex PCR, lists solely in-frame clones and lacks some. The top ten clones hold 0.95% to 1.5% of a sample with some 1,900,000 clones, roughly 94% of them seen once. Sequenced input: naive CD8+ T cells sorted from blood. These TCRs come from a man between 18 and 29 years old in good health. Both conserved end residues are part of each CDR3. D genes are given only for firm matches. Size is stated for part of the rows, as once, few or many counts, or as a class when the clone is expanded.

J gene: TRBJ1-2; V gene: TRBV29-1; clone size: NA; D gene: NA; CDR3 protein: CSVAGSAGDSYGYTF; CDR3 DNA: TGCAGCGTTGCGGGGTCGGCAGGGGATTCCTATGGCTACACCTTC
J gene: TRBJ2-5; V gene: TRBV5-6; clone size: NA; D gene: TRBD1; CDR3 protein: CASSPGTGILQETQYF; CDR3 DNA: TGTGCCAGCAGCCCCGGGACAGGAATACTCCAAGAGACCCAGTACTTC
J gene: TRBJ1-3; V gene: TRBV28; clone size: NA; D gene: NA; CDR3 protein: CASSPRGWSGNTIYF; CDR3 DNA: TGTGCCAGCAGCCCGAGGGGGTGGTCTGGAAACACCATATATTTT
J gene: TRBJ2-7; V gene: TRBV2; clone size: NA; D gene: TRBD2; CDR3 protein: CASSDLGLAGGFYEQYF; CDR3 DNA: TGTGCCAGCAGTGATCTCGGACTAGCGGGGGGATTCTACGAGCAGTACTTC
J gene: TRBJ1-2; V gene: TRBV6-5; clone size: NA; D gene: NA; CDR3 protein: CASSYSPGGGYGYTF; CDR3 DNA: TGTGCCAGCAGTTACTCACCGGGTGGCGGCTATGGCTACACCTTC
J gene: TRBJ2-7; V gene: TRBV6-5; clone size: NA; D gene: TRBD2; CDR3 protein: CASSYSPGGAYEQYF; CDR3 DNA: TGTGCCAGCAGTTACTCCCCGGGAGGCGCCTACGAGCAGTACTTC
J gene: TRBJ1-1; V gene: TRBV28; clone size: NA; D gene: NA; CDR3 protein: CASAAGGAGDTEAFF; CDR3 DNA: TGTGCCAGCGCTGCCGGGGGCGCGGGGGACACTGAAGCTTTCTTT
J gene: TRBJ2-1; V gene: TRBV19; clone size: NA; D gene: TRBD1; CDR3 protein: CASSIGTGMFVNEQFF; CDR3 DNA: TGTGCCAGTAGTATAGGGACAGGTATGTTCGTGAATGAGCAGTTCTTC
J gene: TRBJ2-7; V gene: TRBV10-1; clone size: NA; D gene: NA; CDR3 protein: CASSEDLGNSYEQYF; CDR3 DNA: TGCGCCAGCAGTGAAGATCTTGGGAACTCCTACGAGCAGTACTTC
J gene: TRBJ1-5; V gene: TRBV5-6; clone size: NA; D gene: NA; CDR3 protein: CASSLGDNQPQHF; CDR3 DNA: TGTGCCAGCAGCTTGGGGGACAATCAGCCCCAGCATTTT
J gene: TRBJ2-1; V gene: TRBV5-1; clone size: once; D gene: NA; CDR3 protein: CASSLDRDSLYNEQFF; CDR3 DNA: TGCGCCAGCAGCTTGGACCGGGACTCGCTGTACAATGAGCAGTTCTTC
J gene: TRBJ2-7; V gene: TRBV4-3; clone size: NA; D gene: TRBD2; CDR3 protein: CASSQIGGGYEQYF; CDR3 DNA: TGCGCCAGCAGCCAGATCGGGGGGGGCTACGAGCAGTACTTC
J gene: TRBJ2-7; V gene: TRBV27; clone size: NA; D gene: TRBD2; CDR3 protein: CASSPSSGSTTYEQYF; CDR3 DNA: TGTGCCAGCAGTCCCTCTAGCGGGAGTACAACCTACGAGCAGTACTTC
J gene: TRBJ2-2; V gene: TRBV4-1; clone size: NA; D gene: NA; CDR3 protein: CASSQNLGELFF; CDR3 DNA: TGCGCCAGCAGCCAAAATCTTGGGGAGCTGTTTTTT
J gene: TRBJ1-2; V gene: TRBV6-6; clone size: NA; D gene: NA; CDR3 protein: CAALGAGANYGYTF; CDR3 DNA: TGTGCCGCCCTTGGGGCAGGAGCTAACTATGGCTACACCTTC
J gene: TRBJ2-5; V gene: TRBV27; clone size: NA; D gene: TRBD1; CDR3 protein: CASSFTGALETQYF; CDR3 DNA: TGTGCCAGCAGTTTCACAGGGGCTCTAGAGACCCAGTACTTC
J gene: TRBJ1-1; V gene: TRBV6-6; clone size: NA; D gene: TRBD1; CDR3 protein: CATTGGNTEAFF; CDR3 DNA: TGTGCCACCACAGGGGGGAACACTGAAGCTTTCTTT
J gene: TRBJ1-1; V gene: TRBV15; clone size: NA; D gene: TRBD1; CDR3 protein: CATSSRGGLPEAFF; CDR3 DNA: TGTGCCACCAGCAGCAGGGGGGGGTTACCCGAAGCTTTCTTT
J gene: TRBJ2-7; V gene: TRBV4-3; clone size: NA; D gene: NA; CDR3 protein: CASSQERVFEQYF; CDR3 DNA: TGCGCCAGCAGCCAAGAACGGGTTTTCGAGCAGTACTTC
J gene: TRBJ1-4; V gene: TRBV27; clone size: NA; D gene: NA; CDR3 protein: CASSSHGTGEKLFF; CDR3 DNA: TGTGCCAGCAGTTCCCACGGTACGGGGGAAAAACTGTTTTTT
J gene: TRBJ2-5; V gene: TRBV15; clone size: NA; D gene: NA; CDR3 protein: CATSRVWGAGETQYF; CDR3 DNA: TGTGCCACCAGCAGAGTGTGGGGGGCTGGGGAGACCCAGTACTTC
J gene: TRBJ2-1; V gene: TRBV7-9; clone size: NA; D gene: TRBD1; CDR3 protein: CASSLIVVEGTGVGNEQFF; CDR3 DNA: TGTGCCAGCAGCTTAATCGTAGTGGAGGGGACAGGGGTAGGGAATGAGCAGTTCTTC
J gene: TRBJ1-1; V gene: TRBV5-4; clone size: NA; D gene: NA; CDR3 protein: CASSLKNTEAFF; CDR3 DNA: TGTGCCAGCAGCTTGAAGAACACTGAAGCTTTCTTT
J gene: TRBJ2-7; V gene: TRBV6-1; clone size: NA; D gene: NA; CDR3 protein: CASSEGVADFAHPYEQYF; CDR3 DNA: TGTGCCAGCAGTGAGGGGGTAGCTGACTTCGCTCATCCCTACGAGCAGTACTTC
J gene: TRBJ2-7; V gene: TRBV4-1; clone size: NA; D gene: TRBD1; CDR3 protein: CASSQDGQAGYEQYF; CDR3 DNA: TGCGCCAGCAGCCAAGATGGACAGGCCGGCTACGAGCAGTACTTC
J gene: TRBJ2-4; V gene: TRBV7-2; clone size: NA; D gene: TRBD2; CDR3 protein: CASSLVAGGDIQYF; CDR3 DNA: TGTGCCAGCAGCTTAGTCGCGGGAGGGGACATTCAGTACTTC
J gene: TRBJ2-3; V gene: TRBV9; clone size: NA; D gene: NA; CDR3 protein: CASSVVGQQGVVDTQYF; CDR3 DNA: TGTGCCAGCAGCGTAGTAGGACAACAGGGTGTAGTTGATACGCAGTATTTT
J gene: TRBJ2-5; V gene: TRBV27; clone size: NA; D gene: NA; CDR3 protein: CASSLGEAGETQYF; CDR3 DNA: TGTGCCAGCAGTCTCGGGGAGGCGGGAGAGACCCAGTACTTC
J gene: TRBJ2-7; V gene: TRBV19; clone size: NA; D gene: TRBD1; CDR3 protein: CASSDGTGFHEQYF; CDR3 DNA: TGTGCCAGTAGTGACGGGACAGGGTTCCACGAGCAGTACTTC
J gene: TRBJ2-1; V gene: TRBV7-3; clone size: once; D gene: NA; CDR3 protein: CASSLMWGGEQFF; CDR3 DNA: TGTGCCAGCAGCTTAATGTGGGGTGGTGAGCAGTTCTTC
J gene: TRBJ2-5; V gene: TRBV13; clone size: NA; D gene: NA; CDR3 protein: CASSPTGIETQYF; CDR3 DNA: TGTGCCAGCAGCCCAACGGGGATAGAGACCCAGTACTTC
J gene: TRBJ1-3; V gene: TRBV18; clone size: NA; D gene: TRBD1; CDR3 protein: CASSPYAGTEAGNTIYF; CDR3 DNA: TGTGCCAGCTCACCCTATGCTGGGACAGAAGCTGGAAACACCATATATTTT
J gene: TRBJ1-1; V gene: TRBV15; clone size: NA; D gene: NA; CDR3 protein: CATSENTEAFF; CDR3 DNA: TGTGCCACCTCTGAGAACACTGAAGCTTTCTTT
J gene: TRBJ1-2; V gene: TRBV9; clone size: once; D gene: NA; CDR3 protein: CASSEGNGYTF; CDR3 DNA: TGTGCCAGCAGCGAGGGTAACGGCTACACCTTC
J gene: TRBJ2-4; V gene: TRBV19; clone size: NA; D gene: NA; CDR3 protein: CAAQGLAKNIQYF; CDR3 DNA: TGTGCTGCTCAGGGGCTAGCCAAAAACATTCAGTACTTC
J gene: TRBJ2-5; V gene: TRBV6-5; clone size: NA; D gene: NA; CDR3 protein: CASSYLGVEGTQYF; CDR3 DNA: TGTGCCAGCAGTTACTTGGGGGTGGAGGGGACCCAGTACTTC
J gene: TRBJ1-2; V gene: TRBV21-1; clone size: NA; D gene: NA; CDR3 protein: CASSRGRFLYGYTF; CDR3 DNA: TGTGCCAGCAGCAGGGGACGGTTCCTTTATGGCTACACCTTC
J gene: TRBJ1-3; V gene: TRBV4-1; clone size: NA; D gene: NA; CDR3 protein: CASRGSAGSGNTIYF; CDR3 DNA: TGCGCCAGCCGGGGATCGGCCGGCTCTGGAAACACCATATATTTT
J gene: TRBJ1-5; V gene: TRBV15; clone size: NA; D gene: NA; CDR3 protein: CATSRRGGNQPQHF; CDR3 DNA: TGTGCCACCAGCAGGAGGGGTGGCAATCAGCCCCAGCATTTT
J gene: TRBJ1-5; V gene: TRBV6-6; clone size: NA; D gene: NA; CDR3 protein: CASSSGDYSNQPQHF; CDR3 DNA: TGTGCCAGCAGTTCAGGGGACTATAGCAATCAGCCCCAGCATTTT
J gene: TRBJ1-2; V gene: TRBV19; clone size: NA; D gene: TRBD1; CDR3 protein: CASSITGDRVYGYTF; CDR3 DNA: TGTGCCAGTAGTATTACGGGGGACAGAGTCTATGGCTACACCTTC
J gene: TRBJ1-1; V gene: TRBV9; clone size: NA; D gene: NA; CDR3 protein: CASSERDTEAFF; CDR3 DNA: TGTGCCAGCAGCGAAAGGGACACTGAAGCTTTCTTT
J gene: TRBJ1-5; V gene: TRBV7-9; clone size: NA; D gene: NA; CDR3 protein: CASSFGPPREVNQPQHF; CDR3 DNA: TGTGCCAGCAGCTTCGGTCCCCCCAGAGAAGTCAATCAGCCCCAGCATTTT
J gene: TRBJ2-7; V gene: TRBV5-5; clone size: NA; D gene: TRBD1; CDR3 protein: CASSLVTGGLEQYF; CDR3 DNA: TGTGCCAGCAGCTTGGTGACAGGGGGTCTCGAGCAGTACTTC
J gene: TRBJ1-3; V gene: TRBV28; clone size: NA; D gene: NA; CDR3 protein: CASSLEGGMDTIYF; CDR3 DNA: TGTGCCAGCAGTTTAGAAGGCGGGATGGACACCATATATTTT
J gene: TRBJ2-7; V gene: TRBV5-4; clone size: NA; D gene: NA; CDR3 protein: CASSNSGPGYEQYF; CDR3 DNA: TGTGCCAGCAGCAACAGCGGCCCCGGCTACGAGCAGTACTTC
J gene: TRBJ2-7; V gene: TRBV28; clone size: NA; D gene: NA; CDR3 protein: CASSSTQGYEQYF; CDR3 DNA: TGTGCCAGCAGTTCCACCCAAGGCTACGAGCAGTACTTC
J gene: TRBJ1-4; V gene: TRBV9; clone size: NA; D gene: NA; CDR3 protein: CASSGGRTTNEKLFF; CDR3 DNA: TGTGCCAGCAGCGGGGGTCGTACAACTAATGAAAAACTGTTTTTT
J gene: TRBJ2-5; V gene: TRBV5-4; clone size: NA; D gene: TRBD1; CDR3 protein: CASSSGTGKETQYF; CDR3 DNA: TGTGCCAGCAGCTCCGGGACAGGGAAAGAGACCCAGTACTTC
J gene: TRBJ2-7; V gene: TRBV7-8; clone size: NA; D gene: TRBD1; CDR3 protein: CASSTQDRVGSYEQYF; CDR3 DNA: TGTGCCAGCAGCACGCAGGACAGGGTTGGGTCCTACGAGCAGTACTTC
J gene: TRBJ1-6; V gene: TRBV27; clone size: NA; D gene: TRBD1; CDR3 protein: CASSPLGTGNNSPLHF; CDR3 DNA: TGTGCCAGCAGTCCACTGGGGACAGGCAATAATTCACCCCTCCACTTT
J gene: TRBJ2-7; V gene: TRBV27; clone size: NA; D gene: NA; CDR3 protein: CASSPGGLSPRRLDEQYF; CDR3 DNA: TGTGCCAGCAGCCCCGGGGGTCTGTCACCACGGAGATTGGACGAGCAGTACTTC
J gene: TRBJ1-1; V gene: TRBV9; clone size: NA; D gene: NA; CDR3 protein: CASSAEGIGDTEAFF; CDR3 DNA: TGTGCCAGCAGCGCGGAAGGGATTGGGGACACTGAAGCTTTCTTT
J gene: TRBJ2-7; V gene: TRBV4-1; clone size: NA; D gene: NA; CDR3 protein: CASSQGPYGGGSSYEQYF; CDR3 DNA: TGCGCCAGCAGCCAAGGGCCATACGGAGGGGGCTCATCCTACGAGCAGTACTTC
J gene: TRBJ1-1; V gene: TRBV9; clone size: NA; D gene: TRBD1; CDR3 protein: CASSASAGTANTEAFF; CDR3 DNA: TGTGCCAGCAGCGCCTCGGCCGGGACAGCGAACACTGAAGCTTTCTTT